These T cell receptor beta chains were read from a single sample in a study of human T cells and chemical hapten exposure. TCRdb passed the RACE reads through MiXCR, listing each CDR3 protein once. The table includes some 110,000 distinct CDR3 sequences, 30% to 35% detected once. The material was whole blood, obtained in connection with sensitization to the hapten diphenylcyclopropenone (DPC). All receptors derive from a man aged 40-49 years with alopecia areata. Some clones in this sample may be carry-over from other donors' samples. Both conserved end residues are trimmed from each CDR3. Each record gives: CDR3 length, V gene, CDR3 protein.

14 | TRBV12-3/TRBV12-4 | ASSFRLAGGQETQY
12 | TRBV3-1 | ASSPGRYNSPLH
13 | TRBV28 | ASSGLSVGPDTQY
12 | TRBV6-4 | ASSAASSGDTQY
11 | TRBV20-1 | SARPTGEETQY
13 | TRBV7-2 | ASSLGGSGTDTQY
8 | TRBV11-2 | ASGTDTQY
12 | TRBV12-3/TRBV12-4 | ASFARRVTDTRY
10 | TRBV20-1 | SARENQNEQY
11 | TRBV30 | AWSVGGTDTQY
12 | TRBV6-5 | ASSRRQGGQPQH
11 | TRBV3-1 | ASSRTSTDTQY
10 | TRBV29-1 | SVGQGSNEQF
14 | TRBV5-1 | ASSVGLAGGPEEQY
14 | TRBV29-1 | SVGQGLSSYNSPLH
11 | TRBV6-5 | ASIAVGHTEAF
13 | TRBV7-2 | ASSRDRGIEDTIY
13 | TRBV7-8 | ASSPLAGGPETQY
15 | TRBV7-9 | ASSLYPPTGRDEKLF
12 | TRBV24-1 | ATSARDSIYGYT
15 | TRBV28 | ASSLATPGSTTRGYT
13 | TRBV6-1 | ASRPESGANQPQH
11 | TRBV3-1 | ASSQVDQSIQF
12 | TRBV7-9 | ASSLAAGRDTQY
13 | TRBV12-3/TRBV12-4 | ASSTKRDRGRAQY
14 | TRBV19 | ASSNSGGSSYNEQF
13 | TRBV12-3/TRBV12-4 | ASSLGTSGSHEQF
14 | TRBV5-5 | ASSLGSGINQETQY
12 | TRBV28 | ASKKRQGAGEQY
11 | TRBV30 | AWSAGLSGSQY
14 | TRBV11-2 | ASSSAGTSGLGTQY
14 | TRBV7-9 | ASSPRTSGSTDTQY
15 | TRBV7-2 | ASSLTGTARRVDTQY
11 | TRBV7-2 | ASTPGTHSEQY
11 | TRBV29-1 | SVDAGITDTQY
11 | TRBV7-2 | ASSFDRRGEAF
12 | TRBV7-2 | ASSRDRVQETQY
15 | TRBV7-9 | ASSPRTGSSYNSPLH
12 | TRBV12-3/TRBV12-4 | ASSGLGGTDTQY
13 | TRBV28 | ASRRDRGANTEAF
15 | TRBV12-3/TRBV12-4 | ASSLYPGLSFSYEQY
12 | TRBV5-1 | ASSPPAHYNEQF
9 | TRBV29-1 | SVESYSEQY
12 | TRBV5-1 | ASSWDRARGEAF
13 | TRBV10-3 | AISEVRGRTDTQY